This T cell receptor (beta chain) was captured in a study of siplizumab effects on memory and regulatory T cells. CDR3 length equals 15 residues. Germline CDR1 is KGHSH and CDR2 is LQKENI. The V end lost 4 bases, the J end lost 3 bases, and 16 bases lay between the germline ends. Some clones are missing from TCRdb's copy, which holds only in-frame ones; the method was immunoSEQ multiplex PCR. The sample has under 110,000 clones, approximately 91% seen once; the top ten hold more than 10%. Concerning this clone itself: What it recognizes is unknown.

Overall study results and limits: Only a minority of proliferating CD4+ or CD8+ clones had an assignable naive or memory phenotype, with roughly 75-96% lacking one.

The sample taken for sequencing was non-Treg CD4+ T cells sorted from blood. The sequence came from a human donor in good health. The J gene is TRBJ2-7, the V gene TRBV18; either TRBD1 or TRBD2 may supply D (5 bases each). The CDR3 DNA reads TGTGCCAGCTCACGCCGGGACGGACCCCTCTACGAGCAGTACTTC. Translated, it gives CASSRRDGPLYEQYF.